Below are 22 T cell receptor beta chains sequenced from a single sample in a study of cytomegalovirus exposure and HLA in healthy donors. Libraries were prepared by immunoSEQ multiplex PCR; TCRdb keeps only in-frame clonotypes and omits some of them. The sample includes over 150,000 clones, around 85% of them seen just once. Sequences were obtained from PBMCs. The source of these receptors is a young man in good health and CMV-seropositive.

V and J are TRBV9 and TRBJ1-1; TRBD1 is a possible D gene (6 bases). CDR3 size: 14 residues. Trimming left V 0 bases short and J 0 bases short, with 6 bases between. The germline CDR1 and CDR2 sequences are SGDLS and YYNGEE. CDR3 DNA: TGTGCCAGCAGCGTAGGGACAGTGAACACTGAAGCTTTCTTT. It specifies CASSVGTVNTEAFF.

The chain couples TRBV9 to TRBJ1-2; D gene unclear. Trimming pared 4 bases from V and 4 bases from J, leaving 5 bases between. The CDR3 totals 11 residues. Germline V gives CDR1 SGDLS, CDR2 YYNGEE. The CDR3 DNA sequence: TGTGCCAGCAGCCGGGGCTATGGCTACACCTTC. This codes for CASSRGYGYTF.

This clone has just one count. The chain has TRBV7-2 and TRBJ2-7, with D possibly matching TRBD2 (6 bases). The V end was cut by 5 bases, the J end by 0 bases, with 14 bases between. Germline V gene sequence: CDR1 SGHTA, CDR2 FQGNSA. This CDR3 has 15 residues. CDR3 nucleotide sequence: TGTGCCAGCAGCAAAGTGGGCGGGGACTCCTACGAGCAGTACTTC. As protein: CASSKVGGDSYEQYF. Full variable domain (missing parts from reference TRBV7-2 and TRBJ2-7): GAGVSQSPSNKVTEKGKDVELRCDPISGHTALYWYRQSLGQGLEFLIYFQGNSAPDKSGLPSDRFSAERTGGSVSTLTIQRTQQEDSAVYLCASSKVGGDSYEQYFGPGTRLTVT.

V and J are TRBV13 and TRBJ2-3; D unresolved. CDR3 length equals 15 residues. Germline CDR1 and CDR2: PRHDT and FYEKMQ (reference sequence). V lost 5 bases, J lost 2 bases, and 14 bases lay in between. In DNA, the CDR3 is TGTGCCAGCAGCCAAAGGCCAGCGTTCACAGATACGCAGTATTTT. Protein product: CASSQRPAFTDTQYF.

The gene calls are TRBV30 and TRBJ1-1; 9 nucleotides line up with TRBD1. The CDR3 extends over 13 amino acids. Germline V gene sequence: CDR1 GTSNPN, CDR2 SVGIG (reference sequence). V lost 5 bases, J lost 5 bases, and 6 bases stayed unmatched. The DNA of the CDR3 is TGTGCCTGGCCGGGACAGGGCAATACTGAAGCTTTCTTT. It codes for CAWPGQGNTEAFF.

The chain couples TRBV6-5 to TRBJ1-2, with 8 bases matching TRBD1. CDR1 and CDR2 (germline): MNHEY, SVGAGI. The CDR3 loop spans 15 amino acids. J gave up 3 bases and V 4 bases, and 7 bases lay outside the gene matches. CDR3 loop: CASSSHGQGDYGYTF. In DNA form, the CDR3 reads TGTGCCAGCAGTTCCCACGGACAGGGTGACTATGGCTACACCTTC.

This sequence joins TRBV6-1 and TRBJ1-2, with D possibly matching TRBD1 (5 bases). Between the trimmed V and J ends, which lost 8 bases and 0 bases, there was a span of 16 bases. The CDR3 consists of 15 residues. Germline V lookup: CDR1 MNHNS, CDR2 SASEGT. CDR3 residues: CASGDPQGANYGYTF. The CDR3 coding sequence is TGTGCCAGCGGAGACCCCCAGGGTGCTAACTATGGCTACACCTTC.

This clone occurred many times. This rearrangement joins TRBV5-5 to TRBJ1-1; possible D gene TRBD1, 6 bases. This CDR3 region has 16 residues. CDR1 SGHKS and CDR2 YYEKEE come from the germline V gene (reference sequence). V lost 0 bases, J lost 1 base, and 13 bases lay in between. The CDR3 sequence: CASSLAGRGSNTEAFF. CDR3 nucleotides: TGTGCCAGCAGCTTGGCAGGGAGGGGGTCGAACACTGAAGCTTTCTTT.

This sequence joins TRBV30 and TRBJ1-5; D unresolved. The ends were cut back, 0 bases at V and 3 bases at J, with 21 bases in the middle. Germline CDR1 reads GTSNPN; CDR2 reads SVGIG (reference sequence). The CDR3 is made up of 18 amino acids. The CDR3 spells CAWSVQYLGHSHNQPQHF. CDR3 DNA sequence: TGTGCCTGGAGTGTACAGTACCTTGGGCACAGTCACAATCAGCCCCAGCATTTT.

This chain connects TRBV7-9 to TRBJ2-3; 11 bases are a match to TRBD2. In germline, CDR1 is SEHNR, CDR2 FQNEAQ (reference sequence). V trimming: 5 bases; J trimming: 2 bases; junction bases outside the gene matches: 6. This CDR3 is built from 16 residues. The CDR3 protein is CASSPLAGGATDTQYF. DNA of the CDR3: TGTGCCAGCAGCCCGTTAGCGGGGGGGGCCACAGATACGCAGTATTTT.

The CDR3 nucleotides are TGTGCCATCAGTGAGCCCACGGGGTTGGAGGCCAACGTCCTGACTTTC. Protein sequence: CAISEPTGLEANVLTF. The chain combines TRBV10-3 with TRBJ2-6, with D possibly TRBD2 on 5 matching bases. The germline gives CDR1 ENHRY, CDR2 SYGVKD. The CDR3 extends over 16 amino acids. V gave up 2 bases and J gave up 6 bases, with 14 bases separating them.

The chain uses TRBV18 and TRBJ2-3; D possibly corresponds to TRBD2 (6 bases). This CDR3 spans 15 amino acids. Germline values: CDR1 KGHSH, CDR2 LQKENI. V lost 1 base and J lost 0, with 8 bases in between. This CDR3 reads CASSPQEGSTDTQYF. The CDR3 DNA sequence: TGTGCCAGCTCACCACAGGAGGGGAGCACAGATACGCAGTATTTT.

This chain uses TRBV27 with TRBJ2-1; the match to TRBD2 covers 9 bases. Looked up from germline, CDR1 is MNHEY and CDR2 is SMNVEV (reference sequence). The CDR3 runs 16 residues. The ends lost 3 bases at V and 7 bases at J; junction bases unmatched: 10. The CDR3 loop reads CASSLSSSGVDNEQFF. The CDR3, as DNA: TGTGCCAGCAGTTTGAGTTCTAGCGGGGTAGATAATGAGCAGTTCTTC.

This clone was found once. The CDR3 here is CASKFGGELFF. The CDR3 bases are TGTGCCAGCAAATTCGGGGGGGAACTGTTTTTT. The rearrangement links TRBV6-5 to TRBJ1-4, with D perhaps matching TRBD1 (5 bases). The ends were cut back, 7 bases at V and 12 bases at J, with 12 bases in the middle. Germline V gene sequence: CDR1 MNHEY, CDR2 SVGAGI. The CDR3 has 11 residues.

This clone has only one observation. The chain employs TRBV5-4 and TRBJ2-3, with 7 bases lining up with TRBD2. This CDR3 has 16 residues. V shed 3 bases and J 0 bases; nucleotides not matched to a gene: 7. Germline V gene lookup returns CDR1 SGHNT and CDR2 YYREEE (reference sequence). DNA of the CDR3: TGTGCCAGCAGCTCCCACTATAGCGGGAGCACAGATACGCAGTATTTT. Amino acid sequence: CASSSHYSGSTDTQYF.

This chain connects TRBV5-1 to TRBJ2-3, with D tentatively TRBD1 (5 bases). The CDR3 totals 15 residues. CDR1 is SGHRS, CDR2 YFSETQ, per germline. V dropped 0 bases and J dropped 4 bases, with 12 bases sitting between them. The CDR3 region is CASSLGQSGADTQYF. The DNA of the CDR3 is TGCGCCAGCAGCTTGGGACAGAGTGGAGCAGATACGCAGTATTTT. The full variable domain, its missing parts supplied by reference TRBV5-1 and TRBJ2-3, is KAGVTQTPRYLIKTRGQQVTLSCSPISGHRSVSWYQQTPGQGLQFLFEYFSETQRNKGNFPGRFSGRQFSNSRSEMNVSTLELGDSALYLCASSLGQSGADTQYFGPGTRLTVL.

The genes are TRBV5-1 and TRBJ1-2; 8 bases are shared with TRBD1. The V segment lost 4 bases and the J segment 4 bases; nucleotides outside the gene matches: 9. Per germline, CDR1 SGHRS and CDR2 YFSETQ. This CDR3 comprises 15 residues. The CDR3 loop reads CASSLDRGPFYGYTF. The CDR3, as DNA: TGCGCCAGCAGCCTAGACAGGGGACCGTTCTATGGCTACACCTTC.

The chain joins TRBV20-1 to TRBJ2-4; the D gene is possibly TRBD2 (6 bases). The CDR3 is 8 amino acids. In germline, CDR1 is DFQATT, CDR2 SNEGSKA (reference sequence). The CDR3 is CIGGTEYF. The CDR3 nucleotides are TGCATAGGAGGGACGGAGTACTTC.

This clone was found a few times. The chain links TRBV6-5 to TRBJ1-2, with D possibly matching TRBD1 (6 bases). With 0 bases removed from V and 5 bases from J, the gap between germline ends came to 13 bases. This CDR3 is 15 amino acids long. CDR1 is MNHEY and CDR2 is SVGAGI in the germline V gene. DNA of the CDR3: TGTGCCAGCAGTTACTCGAGGGGGGGCGGTTATGGCTACACCTTC. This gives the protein CASSYSRGGGYGYTF.

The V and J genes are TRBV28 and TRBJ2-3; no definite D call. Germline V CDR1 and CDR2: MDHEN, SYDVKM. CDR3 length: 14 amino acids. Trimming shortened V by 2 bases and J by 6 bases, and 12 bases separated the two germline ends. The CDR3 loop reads CASSLTWSIDTQYF. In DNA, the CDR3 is TGTGCCAGCAGTTTAACCTGGAGCATCGATACGCAGTATTTT.

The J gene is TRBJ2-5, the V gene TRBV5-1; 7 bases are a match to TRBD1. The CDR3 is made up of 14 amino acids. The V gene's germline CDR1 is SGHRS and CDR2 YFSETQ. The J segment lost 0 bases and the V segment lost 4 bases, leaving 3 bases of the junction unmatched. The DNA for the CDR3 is TGCGCCAGCAGCAGACAGGGATACCAAGAGACCCAGTACTTC. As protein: CASSRQGYQETQYF.

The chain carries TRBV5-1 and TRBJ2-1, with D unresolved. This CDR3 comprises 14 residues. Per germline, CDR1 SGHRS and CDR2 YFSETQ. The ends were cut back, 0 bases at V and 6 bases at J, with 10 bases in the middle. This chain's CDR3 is CASSLGQAGNEQFF. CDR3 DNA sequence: TGCGCCAGCAGCTTGGGGCAGGCCGGCAATGAGCAGTTCTTC.